This is a list of T cell receptor beta chains from one sample in a study of blood T cell repertoires in COVID-19. Repertoires were generated with immunoSEQ multiplex PCR, while TCRdb's copy carries only in-frame clones and drops some. The data show about 69,000 clones, with roughly 80% seen just once and approximately 16% held by the top ten. Sequences were obtained from peripheral blood. These receptors originate from a man in his 60s with acute or convalescent COVID-19. Both conserved end residues are part of each CDR3. The D gene is left open where the match is weak. Clone size, where shown, is once, few, many, or a class for clones that have expanded.

d_gene,abundance,j_gene,v_gene,CDR3aa,CDR3nt
TRBD2,NA,TRBJ2-3,TRBV12-5,CASLLAARGDTQYF,TGTGCTAGCTTACTAGCGGCCCGAGGAGATACGCAGTATTTT
NA,once,TRBJ2-1,TRBV5-1,CASSLGTHNEQFF,TGCGCCAGCAGCCTCGGGACACACAATGAGCAGTTCTTC
NA,once,TRBJ1-5,TRBV4-2,CASSQGGDSNQPQHF,TGTGCCAGCAGCCAAGGCGGAGATAGCAATCAGCCCCAGCATTTT
NA,few,TRBJ1-3,TRBV9,CASSALDGQPSGNTIYF,TGTGCCAGCAGCGCCCTGGACGGACAGCCCTCTGGAAACACCATATATTTT
TRBD2,NA,TRBJ2-7,TRBV6-5,CASSYLAGGLEQYF,TGTGCCAGCAGTTATCTAGCGGGGGGGTTAGAGCAGTACTTC
TRBD1,NA,TRBJ2-5,TRBV6-5,CASNLDRAQETQYF,TGTGCCAGCAACTTGGACAGGGCCCAAGAGACCCAGTACTTC
NA,NA,TRBJ1-2,TRBV12-5,CASGFSPSSGGYTF,TGTGCTAGTGGTTTTTCCCCTTCTTCGGGTGGCTACACCTTC
NA,NA,TRBJ1-2,TRBV6-2/TRBV6-3,CASSYSTGGYTF,TGTGCCAGCAGTTACTCGACAGGTGGCTACACCTTC
NA,NA,TRBJ2-7,TRBV5-4,CASSDRTSYEQYF,TGTGCCAGCAGCGACAGGACCTCCTACGAGCAGTACTTC
NA,few,TRBJ1-4,TRBV19,CASLPGPTAEKLFF,TGTGCCAGTCTCCCGGGTCCAACGGCGGAAAAACTGTTTTTT
NA,NA,TRBJ1-3,TRBV25-1,CASSPGGNTIYF,TGTGCCAGCAGTCCAGGTGGAAACACCATATATTTT
NA,NA,TRBJ1-2,TRBV5-6,CASFETGSEGYTF,TGTGCCAGCTTCGAAACAGGGTCGGAAGGCTACACCTTC
NA,NA,TRBJ1-5,TRBV10-3,CAISAGGEVRPQHF,TGTGCCATCAGTGCTGGGGGGGAGGTCAGGCCCCAGCATTTT
TRBD2,few,TRBJ2-5,TRBV2,CASRPLAEETQYF,TGTGCCAGCAGACCCCTAGCGGAAGAGACCCAGTACTTC
NA,few,TRBJ1-2,TRBV20-1,CSASWGGNYGYTF,TGCAGTGCTAGTTGGGGGGGAAACTATGGCTACACCTTC
TRBD2,once,TRBJ2-7,TRBV5-1,CASSWASGDYEQYF,TGCGCCAGCAGCTGGGCTAGCGGAGACTACGAGCAGTACTTC